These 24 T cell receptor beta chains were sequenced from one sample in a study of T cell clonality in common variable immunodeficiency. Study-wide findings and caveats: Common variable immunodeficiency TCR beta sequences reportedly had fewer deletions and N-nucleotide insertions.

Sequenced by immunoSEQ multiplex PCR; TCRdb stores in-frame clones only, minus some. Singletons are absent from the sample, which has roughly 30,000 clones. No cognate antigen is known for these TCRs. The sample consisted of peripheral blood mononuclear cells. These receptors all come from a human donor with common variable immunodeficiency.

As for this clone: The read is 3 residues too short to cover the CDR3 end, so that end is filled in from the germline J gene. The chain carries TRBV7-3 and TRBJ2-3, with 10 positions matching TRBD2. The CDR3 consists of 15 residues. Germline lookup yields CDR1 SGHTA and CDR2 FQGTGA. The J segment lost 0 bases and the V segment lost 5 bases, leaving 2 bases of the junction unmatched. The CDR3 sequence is CASSILAGSTDTQYF. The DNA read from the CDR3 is TGTGCCAGCAGCATACTAGCGGGGAGCACAGATACG.

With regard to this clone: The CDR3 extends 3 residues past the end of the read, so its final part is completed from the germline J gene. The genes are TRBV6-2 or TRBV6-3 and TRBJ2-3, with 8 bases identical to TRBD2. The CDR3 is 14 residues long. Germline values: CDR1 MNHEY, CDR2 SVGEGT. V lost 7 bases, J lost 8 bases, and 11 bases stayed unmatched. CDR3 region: CASKTGGALGTQYF. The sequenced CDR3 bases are TGTGCCAGCAAAACCGGGGGGGCCCTGGGTACG.

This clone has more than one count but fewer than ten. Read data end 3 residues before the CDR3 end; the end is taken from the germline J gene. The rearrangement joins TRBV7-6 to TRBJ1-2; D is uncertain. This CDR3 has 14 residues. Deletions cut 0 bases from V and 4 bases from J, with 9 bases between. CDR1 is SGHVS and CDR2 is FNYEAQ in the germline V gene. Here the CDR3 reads CASSLAQSGYGYTF. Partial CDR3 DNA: TGTGCCAGCAGCTTAGCCCAATCCGGCTATGGC.

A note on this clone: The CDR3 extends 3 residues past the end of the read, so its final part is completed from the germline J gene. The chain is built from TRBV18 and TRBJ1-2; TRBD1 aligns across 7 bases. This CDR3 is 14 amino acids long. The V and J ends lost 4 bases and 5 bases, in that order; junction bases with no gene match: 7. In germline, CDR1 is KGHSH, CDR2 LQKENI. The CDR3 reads CASSQQGETYGYTF. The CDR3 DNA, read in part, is TGTGCCAGCTCACAGCAGGGGGAAACTTATGGC. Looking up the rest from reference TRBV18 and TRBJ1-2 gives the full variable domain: NAGVMQNPRHLVRRRGQEARLRCSPMKGHSHVYWYRQLPEEGLKFMVYLQKENIIDESGMPKERFSAEFPKEGPSILRIQQVVRGDSAAYFCASSQQGETYGYTFGSGTRLTVV.

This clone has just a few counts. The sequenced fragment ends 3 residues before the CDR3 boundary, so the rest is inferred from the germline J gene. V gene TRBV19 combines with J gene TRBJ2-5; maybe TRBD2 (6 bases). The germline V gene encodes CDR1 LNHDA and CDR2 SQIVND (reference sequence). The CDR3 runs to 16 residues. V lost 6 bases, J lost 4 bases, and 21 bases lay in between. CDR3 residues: CASRTATGGSAETQYF. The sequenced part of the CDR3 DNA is TGTGCCAGTAGAACAGCCACCGGAGGGTCGGCAGAGACC.

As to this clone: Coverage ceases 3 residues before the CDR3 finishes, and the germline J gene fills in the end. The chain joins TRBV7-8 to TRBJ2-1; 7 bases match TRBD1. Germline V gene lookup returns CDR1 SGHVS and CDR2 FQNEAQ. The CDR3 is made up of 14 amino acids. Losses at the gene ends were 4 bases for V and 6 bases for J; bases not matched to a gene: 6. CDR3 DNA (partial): TGTGCCAGCAGCTATAATACAGGGGCCAATGAG. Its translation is CASSYNTGANE. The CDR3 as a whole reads CASSYNTGANEQFF.

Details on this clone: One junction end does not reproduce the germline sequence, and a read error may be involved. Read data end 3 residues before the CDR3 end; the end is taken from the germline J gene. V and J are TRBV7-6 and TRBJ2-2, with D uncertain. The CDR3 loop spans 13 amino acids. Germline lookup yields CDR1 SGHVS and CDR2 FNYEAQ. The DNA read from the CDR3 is TGTGCAAGCAAGGTCGAGAACACCGGGGAG. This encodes CASKVENTGE. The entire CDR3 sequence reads CASKVENTGELFF.

CDR3 amino acids: CASSLGGDTYEQYF. Incomplete CDR3 DNA: TGCGCCAGCAGCTTGGGCGGTGATACCTACGAG. The chain joins TRBV5-1 to TRBJ2-7; D not resolved. The read terminates 3 residues before the CDR3 end, so the remaining end is supplied by the germline J gene. The ends were cut back, 0 bases at V and 2 bases at J, with 9 bases in the middle. The CDR3 runs to 14 residues. Looked up from germline, CDR1 is SGHRS and CDR2 is YFSETQ. Full variable domain (missing parts from reference TRBV5-1 and TRBJ2-7): KAGVTQTPRYLIKTRGQQVTLSCSPISGHRSVSWYQQTPGQGLQFLFEYFSETQRNKGNFPGRFSGRQFSNSRSEMNVSTLELGDSALYLCASSLGGDTYEQYFGPGTRLTVT.

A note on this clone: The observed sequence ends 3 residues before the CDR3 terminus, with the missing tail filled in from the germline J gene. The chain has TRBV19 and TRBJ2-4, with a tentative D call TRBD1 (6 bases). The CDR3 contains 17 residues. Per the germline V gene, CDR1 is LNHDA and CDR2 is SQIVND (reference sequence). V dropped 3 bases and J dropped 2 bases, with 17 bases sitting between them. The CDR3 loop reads CASSILGAESSKNIQYF. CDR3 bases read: TGTGCCAGTAGTATCTTGGGGGCCGAAAGTTCCAAAAACATT. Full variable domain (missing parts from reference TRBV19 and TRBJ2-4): DGGITQSPKYLFRKEGQNVTLSCEQNLNHDAMYWYRQDPGQGLRLIYYSQIVNDFQKGDIAEGYSVSREKKESFPLTVTSAQKNPTAFYLCASSILGAESSKNIQYFGAGTRLSVL.

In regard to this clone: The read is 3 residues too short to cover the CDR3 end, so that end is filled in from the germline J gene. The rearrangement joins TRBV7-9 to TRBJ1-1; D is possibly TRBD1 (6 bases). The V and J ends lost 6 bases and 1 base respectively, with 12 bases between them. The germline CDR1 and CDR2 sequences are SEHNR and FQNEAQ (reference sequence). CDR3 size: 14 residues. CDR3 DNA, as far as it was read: TGTGCCAGCAGTCCCAGGGGCGGGAACACTGAA. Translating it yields CASSPRGGNTE. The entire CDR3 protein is CASSPRGGNTEAFF.

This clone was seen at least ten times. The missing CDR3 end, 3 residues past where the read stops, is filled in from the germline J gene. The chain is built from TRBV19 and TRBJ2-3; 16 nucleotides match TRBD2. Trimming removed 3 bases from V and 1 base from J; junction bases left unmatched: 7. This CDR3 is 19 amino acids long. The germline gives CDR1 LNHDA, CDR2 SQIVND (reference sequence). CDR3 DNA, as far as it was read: TGTGCCAGTAGTATTGGGACTAGCGGGGGGGCGAGTCGCACAGATACG. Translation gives CASSIGTSGGASRTDT. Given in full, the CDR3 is CASSIGTSGGASRTDTQYF.

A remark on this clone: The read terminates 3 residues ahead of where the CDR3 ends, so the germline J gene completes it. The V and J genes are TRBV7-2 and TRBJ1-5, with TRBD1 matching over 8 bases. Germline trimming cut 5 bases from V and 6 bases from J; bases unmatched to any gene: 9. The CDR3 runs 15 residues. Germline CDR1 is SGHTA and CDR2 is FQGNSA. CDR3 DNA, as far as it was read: TGTGCCAGCAGCCCCCGAGGACAGGGCGGTCAGCCC. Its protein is CASSPRGQGGQP. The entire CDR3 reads CASSPRGQGGQPQHF.

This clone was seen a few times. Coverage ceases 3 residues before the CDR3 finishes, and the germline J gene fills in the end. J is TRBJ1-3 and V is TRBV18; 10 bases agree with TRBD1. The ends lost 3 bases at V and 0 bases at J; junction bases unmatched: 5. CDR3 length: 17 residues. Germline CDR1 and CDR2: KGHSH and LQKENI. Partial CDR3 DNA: TGTGCCAGCTCACCTGGGACAGGGGTCTTCTCTGGAAACACC. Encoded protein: CASSPGTGVFSGNT. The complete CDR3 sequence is CASSPGTGVFSGNTIYF.

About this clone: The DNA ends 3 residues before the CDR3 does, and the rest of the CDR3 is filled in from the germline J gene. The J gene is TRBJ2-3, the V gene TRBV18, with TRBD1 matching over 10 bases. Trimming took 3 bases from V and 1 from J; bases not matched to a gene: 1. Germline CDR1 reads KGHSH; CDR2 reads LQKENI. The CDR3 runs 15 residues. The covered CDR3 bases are TGTGCCAGCTCACCGGGGACAGGGGGCACAGATACG. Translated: CASSPGTGGTDT. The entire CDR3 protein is CASSPGTGGTDTQYF.

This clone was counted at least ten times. The CDR3 bases that were read are TGTGCCAGCAGGTATACTGAA. This codes for CASRYTE. From start to end, the CDR3 is CASRYTEAFF. The chain recombines TRBV2 with TRBJ1-1; D not resolved. The read ends 3 residues early relative to the CDR3; the germline J gene fills the gap. Trimming removed 6 bases at V and 5 bases at J, with 4 bases between. Germline V gene sequence: CDR1 SNHLY, CDR2 FYNNEI. The CDR3 is 10 residues long. Full variable domain (outside the CDR3, taken from reference TRBV2 and TRBJ1-1): EPEVTQTPSHQVTQMGQEVILRCVPISNHLYFYWYRQILGQKVEFLVSFYNNEISEKSEIFDDQFSVERPDGSNFTLKIRSTKLEDSAMYFCASRYTEAFFGQGTRLTVV.

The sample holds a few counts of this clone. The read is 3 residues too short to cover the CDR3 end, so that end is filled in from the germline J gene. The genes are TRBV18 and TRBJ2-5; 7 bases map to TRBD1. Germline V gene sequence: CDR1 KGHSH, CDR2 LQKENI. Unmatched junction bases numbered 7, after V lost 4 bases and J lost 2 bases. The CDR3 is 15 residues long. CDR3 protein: CASSLPGQPQETQYF. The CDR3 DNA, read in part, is TGTGCCAGCTCACTACCGGGACAGCCACAAGAGACC.

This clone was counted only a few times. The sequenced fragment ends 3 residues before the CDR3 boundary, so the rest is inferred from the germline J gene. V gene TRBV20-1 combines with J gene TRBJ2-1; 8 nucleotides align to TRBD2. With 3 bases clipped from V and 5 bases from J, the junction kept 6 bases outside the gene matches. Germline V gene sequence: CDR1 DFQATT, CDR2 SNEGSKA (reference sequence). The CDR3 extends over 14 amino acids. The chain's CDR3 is CSASAAGAHNEQFF. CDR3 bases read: TGCAGTGCTAGCGCAGCGGGGGCCCACAATGAG.

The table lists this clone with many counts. The CDR3: CSARMGGAAGELFF. The sequenced CDR3 bases are TGCAGTGCTAGAATGGGGGGGGCCGCCGGGGAG. The chain recombines TRBV20-1 with TRBJ2-2; D perhaps matches TRBD2 (7 bases). The DNA ends 3 residues before the CDR3 does, and the rest of the CDR3 is filled in from the germline J gene. The CDR3 has 14 amino acids. Deletions cut 2 bases from V and 6 bases from J, with 13 bases between. Germline loops: CDR1 DFQATT, CDR2 SNEGSKA (reference sequence).

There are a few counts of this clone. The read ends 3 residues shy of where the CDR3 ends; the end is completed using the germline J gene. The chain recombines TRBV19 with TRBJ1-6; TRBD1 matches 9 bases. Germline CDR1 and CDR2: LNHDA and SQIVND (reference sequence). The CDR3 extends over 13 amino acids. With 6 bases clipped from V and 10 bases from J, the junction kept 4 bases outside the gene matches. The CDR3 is CASRRDRVSPLHF. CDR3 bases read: TGTGCCAGTAGGAGGGACAGGGTCTCACCC.

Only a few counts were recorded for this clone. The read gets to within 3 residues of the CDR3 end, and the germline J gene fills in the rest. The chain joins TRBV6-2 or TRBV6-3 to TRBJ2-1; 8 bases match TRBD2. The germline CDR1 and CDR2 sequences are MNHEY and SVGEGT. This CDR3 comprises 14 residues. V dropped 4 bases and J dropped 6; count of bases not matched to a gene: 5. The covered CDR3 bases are TGTGCCAGCAGTTCCGGGACTAGGCGCAATGAG. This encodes CASSSGTRRNE. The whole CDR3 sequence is CASSSGTRRNEQFF.

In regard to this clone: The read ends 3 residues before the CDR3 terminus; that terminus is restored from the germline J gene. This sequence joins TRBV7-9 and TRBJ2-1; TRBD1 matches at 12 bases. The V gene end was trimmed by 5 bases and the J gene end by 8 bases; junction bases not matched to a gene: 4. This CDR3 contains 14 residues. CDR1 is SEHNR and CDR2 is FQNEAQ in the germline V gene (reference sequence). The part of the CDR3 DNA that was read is TGTGCCAGCAGCAAGGGACAGGGGGCCTATGAG. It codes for CASSKGQGAYE. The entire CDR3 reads CASSKGQGAYEQFF.

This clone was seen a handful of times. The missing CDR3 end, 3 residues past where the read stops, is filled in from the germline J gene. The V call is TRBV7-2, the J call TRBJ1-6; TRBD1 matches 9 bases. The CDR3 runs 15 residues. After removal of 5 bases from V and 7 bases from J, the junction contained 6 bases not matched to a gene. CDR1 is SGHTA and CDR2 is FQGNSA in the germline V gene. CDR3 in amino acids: CASSGDRGGNSPLHF. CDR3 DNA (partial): TGTGCCAGCAGCGGTGACAGGGGGGGGAATTCACCC.

The CDR3 here is CASSRASGGHNEQFF. The covered CDR3 bases are TGTGCCAGTAGCAGGGCGAGCGGGGGCCACAATGAG. The chain uses TRBV19 and TRBJ2-1; 8 bases are a match to TRBD2. The CDR3 end lies 3 residues beyond the end of the read and is filled in from the germline J gene. Germline loops: CDR1 LNHDA, CDR2 SQIVND (reference sequence). There are 15 residues in the CDR3. The ends lost 6 bases at V and 5 bases at J; junction bases unmatched: 9.

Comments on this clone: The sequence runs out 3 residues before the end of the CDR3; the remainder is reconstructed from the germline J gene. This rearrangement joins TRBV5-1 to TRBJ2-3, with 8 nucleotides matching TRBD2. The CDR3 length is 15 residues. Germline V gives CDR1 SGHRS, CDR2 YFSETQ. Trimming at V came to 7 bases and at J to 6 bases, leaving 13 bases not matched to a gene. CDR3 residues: CASGAGGALSDTQYF. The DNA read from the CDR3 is TGCGCCAGCGGAGCCGGGGGGGCCCTGAGTGATACG.